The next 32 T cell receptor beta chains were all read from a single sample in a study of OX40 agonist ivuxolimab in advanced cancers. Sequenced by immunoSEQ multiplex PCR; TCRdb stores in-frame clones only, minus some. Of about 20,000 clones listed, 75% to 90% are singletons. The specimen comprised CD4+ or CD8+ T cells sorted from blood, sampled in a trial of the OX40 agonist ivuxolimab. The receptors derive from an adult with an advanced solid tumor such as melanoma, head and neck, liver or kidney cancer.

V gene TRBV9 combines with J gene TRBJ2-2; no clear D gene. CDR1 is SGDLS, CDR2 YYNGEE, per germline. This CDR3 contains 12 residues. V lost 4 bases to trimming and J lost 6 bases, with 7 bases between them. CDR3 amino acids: CASSLPPGELFF. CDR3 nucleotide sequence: TGTGCCAGCAGCCTTCCACCCGGGGAGCTGTTTTTT.

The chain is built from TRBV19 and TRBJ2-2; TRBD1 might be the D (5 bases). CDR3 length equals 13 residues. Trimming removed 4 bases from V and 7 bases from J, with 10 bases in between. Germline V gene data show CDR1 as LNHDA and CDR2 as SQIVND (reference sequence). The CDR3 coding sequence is TGTGCCAGTAGTACAGGGATGGTCGGGGAGCTGTTTTTT. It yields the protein CASSTGMVGELFF.

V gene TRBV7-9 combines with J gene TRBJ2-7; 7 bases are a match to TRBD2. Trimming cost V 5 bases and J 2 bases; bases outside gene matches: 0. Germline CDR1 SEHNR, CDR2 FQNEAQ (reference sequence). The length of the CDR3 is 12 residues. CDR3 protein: CASSGTTYEQYF. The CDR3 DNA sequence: TGTGCCAGCAGCGGGACTACCTACGAGCAGTACTTC.

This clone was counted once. The CDR3 is CASSQDHVRIPPGELFF. The CDR3 DNA follows: TGCGCCAGCAGCCAAGATCACGTACGGATTCCGCCCGGGGAGCTGTTTTTT. This sequence joins TRBV4-3 and TRBJ2-2; D remains ambiguous. The CDR3 is made up of 17 amino acids. Trimming pared 0 bases from V and 6 bases from J, leaving 17 bases between. CDR1 LGHNA and CDR2 YSLEER come from the germline V gene.

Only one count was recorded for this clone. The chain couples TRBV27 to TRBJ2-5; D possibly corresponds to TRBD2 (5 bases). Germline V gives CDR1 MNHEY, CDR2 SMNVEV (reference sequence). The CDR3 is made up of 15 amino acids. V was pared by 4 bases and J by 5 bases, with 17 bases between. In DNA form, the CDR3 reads TGTGCCAGCAGTTCTAGGTATTCTGGGGAGGAGACCCAGTACTTC. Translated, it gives CASSSRYSGEETQYF.

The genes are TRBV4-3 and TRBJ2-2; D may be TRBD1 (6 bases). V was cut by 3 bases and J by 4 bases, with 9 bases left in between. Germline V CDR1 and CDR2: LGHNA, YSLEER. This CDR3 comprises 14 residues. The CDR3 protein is CASSHQTGTGELFF. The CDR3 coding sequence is TGCGCCAGCAGCCACCAGACAGGCACCGGGGAGCTGTTTTTT.

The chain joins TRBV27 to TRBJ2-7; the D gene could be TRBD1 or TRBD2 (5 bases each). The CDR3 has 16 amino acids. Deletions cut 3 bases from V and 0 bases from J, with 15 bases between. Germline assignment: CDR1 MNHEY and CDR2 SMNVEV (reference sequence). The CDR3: CASSLGTTSASYEQYF. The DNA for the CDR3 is TGTGCCAGCAGTTTGGGGACCACATCAGCCTCCTACGAGCAGTACTTC.

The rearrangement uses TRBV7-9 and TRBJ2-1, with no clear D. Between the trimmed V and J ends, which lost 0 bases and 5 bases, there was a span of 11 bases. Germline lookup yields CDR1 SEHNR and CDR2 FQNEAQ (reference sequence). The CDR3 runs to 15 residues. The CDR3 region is CASSLALYSNNEQFF. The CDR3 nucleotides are TGTGCCAGCAGCTTAGCGCTTTACAGTAACAATGAGCAGTTCTTC. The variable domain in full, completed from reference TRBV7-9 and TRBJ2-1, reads DTGVSQNPRHKITKRGQNVTFRCDPISEHNRLYWYRQTLGQGPEFLTYFQNEAQLEKSRLLSDRFSAERPKGSFSTLEIQRTEQGDSAMYLCASSLALYSNNEQFFGPGTRLTVL.

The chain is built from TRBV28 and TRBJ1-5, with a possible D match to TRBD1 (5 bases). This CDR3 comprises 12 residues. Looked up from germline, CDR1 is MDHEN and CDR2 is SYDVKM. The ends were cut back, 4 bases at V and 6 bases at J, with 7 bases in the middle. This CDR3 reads CASSSDSQPQHF. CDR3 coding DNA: TGTGCCAGCAGTTCAGACAGTCAGCCCCAGCATTTT.

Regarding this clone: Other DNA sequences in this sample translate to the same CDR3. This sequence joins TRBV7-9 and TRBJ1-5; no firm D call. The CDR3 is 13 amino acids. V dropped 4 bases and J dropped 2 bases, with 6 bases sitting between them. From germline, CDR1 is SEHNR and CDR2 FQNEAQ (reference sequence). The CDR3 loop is CASSSGGNQPQHF. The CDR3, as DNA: TGTGCCAGCAGCTCCGGAGGCAATCAGCCCCAGCATTTT.

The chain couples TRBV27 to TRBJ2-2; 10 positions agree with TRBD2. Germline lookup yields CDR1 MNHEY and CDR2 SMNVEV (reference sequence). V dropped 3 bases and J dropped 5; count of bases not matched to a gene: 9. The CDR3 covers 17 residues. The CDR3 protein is CASSFGLAEGRTGELFF. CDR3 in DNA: TGTGCCAGCAGTTTTGGACTAGCGGAGGGGAGGACCGGGGAGCTGTTTTTT.

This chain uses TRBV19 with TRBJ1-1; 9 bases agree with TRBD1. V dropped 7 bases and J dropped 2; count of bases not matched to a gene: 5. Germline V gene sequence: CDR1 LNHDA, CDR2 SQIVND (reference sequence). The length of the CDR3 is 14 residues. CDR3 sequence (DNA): TGTGCCAGTACCCCGGGACAGGGAAACACTGAAGCTTTCTTT. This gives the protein CASTPGQGNTEAFF.

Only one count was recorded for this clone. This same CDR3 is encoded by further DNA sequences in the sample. The CDR3 DNA reads as TGTGCCAGCAGCTCTGGACTAGCGGGGCCCAATGAGCAGTTCTTC. This translates into CASSSGLAGPNEQFF. The gene calls are TRBV7-9 and TRBJ2-1; 12 nucleotides match TRBD2. This CDR3 has 15 residues. V shed 4 bases and J 6 bases; nucleotides not matched to a gene: 4. Per germline, CDR1 SEHNR and CDR2 FQNEAQ (reference sequence).

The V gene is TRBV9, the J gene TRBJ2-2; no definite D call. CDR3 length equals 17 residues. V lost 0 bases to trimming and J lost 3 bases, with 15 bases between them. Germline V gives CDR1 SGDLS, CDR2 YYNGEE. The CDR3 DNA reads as TGTGCCAGCAGCGTAGTCGGCCTGACCTCATACACCGGGGAGCTGTTTTTT. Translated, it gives CASSVVGLTSYTGELFF. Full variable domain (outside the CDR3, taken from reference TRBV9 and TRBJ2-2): DSGVTQTPKHLITATGQRVTLRCSPRSGDLSVYWYQQSLDQGLQFLIQYYNGEERAKGNILERFSAQQFPDLHSELNLSSLELGDSALYFCASSVVGLTSYTGELFFGEGSRLTVL.

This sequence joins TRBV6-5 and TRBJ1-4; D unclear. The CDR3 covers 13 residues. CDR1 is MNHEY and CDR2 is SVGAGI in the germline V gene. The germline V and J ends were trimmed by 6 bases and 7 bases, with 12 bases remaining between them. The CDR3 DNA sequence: TGTGCCAGCAGCCGTGGGTGGGGTGAAAAACTGTTTTTT. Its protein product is CASSRGWGEKLFF.

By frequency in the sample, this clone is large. As DNA, the CDR3 is TGTGCCAGCAGCTTTGAGGGTCCCAATTCACCCCTCCACTTT. Translation: CASSFEGPNSPLHF. The J gene is TRBJ1-6, the V gene TRBV7-9; no reliable D call. This CDR3 has 14 residues. CDR1 is SEHNR and CDR2 is FQNEAQ in the germline V gene (reference sequence). Trimming took off 3 bases at V and 7 bases at J, with 10 bases between the two ends. The full variable domain, with the rest looked up from reference TRBV7-9 and TRBJ1-6, is DTGVSQNPRHKITKRGQNVTFRCDPISEHNRLYWYRQTLGQGPEFLTYFQNEAQLEKSRLLSDRFSAERPKGSFSTLEIQRTEQGDSAMYLCASSFEGPNSPLHFGNGTRLTVT.

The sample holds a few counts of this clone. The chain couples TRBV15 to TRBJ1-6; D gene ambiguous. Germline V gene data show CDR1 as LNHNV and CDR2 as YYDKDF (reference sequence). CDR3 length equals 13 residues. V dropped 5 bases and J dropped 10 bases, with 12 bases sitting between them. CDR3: CATSPRDLSPLHF. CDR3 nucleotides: TGTGCCACCAGCCCCCGTGATTTGTCACCCCTCCACTTT.

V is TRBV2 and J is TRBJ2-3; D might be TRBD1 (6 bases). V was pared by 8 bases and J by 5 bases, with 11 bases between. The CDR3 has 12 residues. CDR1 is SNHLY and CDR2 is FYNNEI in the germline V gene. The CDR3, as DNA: TGTGCCAGCCAGGGGCCGGGAGATACGCAGTATTTT. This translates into CASQGPGDTQYF.

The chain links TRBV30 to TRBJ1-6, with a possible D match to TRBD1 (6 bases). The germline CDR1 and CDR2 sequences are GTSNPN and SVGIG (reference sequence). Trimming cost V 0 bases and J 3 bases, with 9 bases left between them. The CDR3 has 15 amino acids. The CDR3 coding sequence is TGTGCCTGGAGTGTGGAACAGGGCTATAATTCACCCCTCCACTTT. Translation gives CAWSVEQGYNSPLHF.

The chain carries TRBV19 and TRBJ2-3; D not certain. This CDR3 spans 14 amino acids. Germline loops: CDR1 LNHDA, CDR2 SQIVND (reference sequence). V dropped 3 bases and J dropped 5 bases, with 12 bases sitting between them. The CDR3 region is CASSITAARDTQYF. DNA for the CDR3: TGTGCCAGTAGTATTACGGCCGCCCGAGATACGCAGTATTTT.

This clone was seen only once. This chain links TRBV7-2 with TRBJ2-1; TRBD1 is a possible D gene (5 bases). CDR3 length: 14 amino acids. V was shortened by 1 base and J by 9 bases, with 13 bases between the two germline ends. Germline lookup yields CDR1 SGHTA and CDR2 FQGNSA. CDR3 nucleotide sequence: TGTGCCAGCAGCTTAGGGGTGGGGCTAGGTGAGCAGTTCTTC. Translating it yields CASSLGVGLGEQFF.

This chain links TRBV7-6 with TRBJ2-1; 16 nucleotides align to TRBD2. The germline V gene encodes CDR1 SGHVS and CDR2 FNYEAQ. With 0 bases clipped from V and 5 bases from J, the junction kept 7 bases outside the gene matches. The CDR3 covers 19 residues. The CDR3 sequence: CASSLAEGLAGGLHNEQFF. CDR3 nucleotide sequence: TGTGCCAGCAGCTTAGCGGAGGGACTAGCGGGGGGGCTCCACAATGAGCAGTTCTTC.

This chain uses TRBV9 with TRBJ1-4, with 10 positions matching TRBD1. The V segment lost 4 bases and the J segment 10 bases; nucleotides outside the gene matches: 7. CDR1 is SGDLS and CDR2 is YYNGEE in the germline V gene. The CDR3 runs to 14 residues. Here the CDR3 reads CASSPGTGERKLFF. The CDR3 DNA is TGTGCCAGCAGCCCCGGGACAGGGGAGAGAAAACTGTTTTTT.

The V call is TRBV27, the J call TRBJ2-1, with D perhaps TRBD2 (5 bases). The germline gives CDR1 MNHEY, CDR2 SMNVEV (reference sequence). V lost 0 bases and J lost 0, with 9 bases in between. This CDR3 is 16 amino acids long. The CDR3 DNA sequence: TGTGCCAGCAGTTTATCTAGCGCTAGCTCCTACAATGAGCAGTTCTTC. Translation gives CASSLSSASSYNEQFF.

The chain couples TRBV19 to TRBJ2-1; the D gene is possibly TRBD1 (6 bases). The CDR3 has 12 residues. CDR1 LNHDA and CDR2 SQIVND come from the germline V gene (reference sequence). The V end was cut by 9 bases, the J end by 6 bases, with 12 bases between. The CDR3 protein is CASKQGGNEQFF. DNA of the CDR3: TGTGCCAGCAAACAGGGTGGCAATGAGCAGTTCTTC.

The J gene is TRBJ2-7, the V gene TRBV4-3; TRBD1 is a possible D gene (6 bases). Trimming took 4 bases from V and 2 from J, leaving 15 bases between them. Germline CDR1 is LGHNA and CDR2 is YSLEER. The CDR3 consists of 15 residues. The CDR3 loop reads CASSLRTAFTYEQYF. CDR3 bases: TGCGCCAGCAGCCTCCGGACAGCCTTCACCTACGAGCAGTACTTC.

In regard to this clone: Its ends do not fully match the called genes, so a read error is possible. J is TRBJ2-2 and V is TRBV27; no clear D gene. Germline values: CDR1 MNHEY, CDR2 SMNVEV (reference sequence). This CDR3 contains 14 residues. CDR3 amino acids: CASSFRENAGELFF. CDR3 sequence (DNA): TGTGCCAGCAGTTTTAGAGAGAACGCCGGGGAGCTGTTTTTT.

CDR3 loop: CASSHGGPPMEQYF. The DNA of the CDR3 is TGTGCCAGCAGTCACGGGGGACCTCCTATGGAGCAGTACTTC. The chain carries TRBV11-1 and TRBJ2-7; weak D call: TRBD2 (6 bases). Germline-derived CDR1 and CDR2 are SGHAT and FQDESV (reference sequence). This CDR3 is built from 14 residues. Trimming pared 6 bases from V and 7 bases from J, leaving 19 bases between.

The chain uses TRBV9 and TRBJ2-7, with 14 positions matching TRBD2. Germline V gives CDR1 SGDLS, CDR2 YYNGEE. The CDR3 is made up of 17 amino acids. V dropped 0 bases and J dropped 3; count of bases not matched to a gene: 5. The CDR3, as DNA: TGTGCCAGCAGCGTAGTAGGGACTAGCGGGAGCTACTACGAGCAGTACTTC. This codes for CASSVVGTSGSYYEQYF.

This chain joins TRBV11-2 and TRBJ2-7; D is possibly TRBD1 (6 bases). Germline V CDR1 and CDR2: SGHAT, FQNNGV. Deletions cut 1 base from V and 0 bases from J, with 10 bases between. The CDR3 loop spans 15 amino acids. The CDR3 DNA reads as TGTGCCAGCAGCTTAGGACAGGTATTCTCCTACGAGCAGTACTTC. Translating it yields CASSLGQVFSYEQYF. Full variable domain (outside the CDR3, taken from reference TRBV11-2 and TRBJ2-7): EAGVAQSPRYKIIEKRQSVAFWCNPISGHATLYWYQQILGQGPKLLIQFQNNGVVDDSQLPKDRFSAERLKGVDSTLKIQPAKLEDSAVYLCASSLGQVFSYEQYFGPGTRLTVT.

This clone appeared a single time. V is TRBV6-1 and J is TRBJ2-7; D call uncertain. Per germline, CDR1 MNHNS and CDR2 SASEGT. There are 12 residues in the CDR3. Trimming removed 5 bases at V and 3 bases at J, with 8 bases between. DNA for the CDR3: TGTGCCAGCAGTTATGAAGACTACGAGCAGTACTTC. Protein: CASSYEDYEQYF.

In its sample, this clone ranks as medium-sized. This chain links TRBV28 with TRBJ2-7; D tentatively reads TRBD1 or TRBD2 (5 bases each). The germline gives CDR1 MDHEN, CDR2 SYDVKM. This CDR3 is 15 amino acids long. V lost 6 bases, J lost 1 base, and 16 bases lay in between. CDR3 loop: CASSPGTSTSYEQYF. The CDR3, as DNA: TGTGCCAGCAGCCCCGGGACGTCAACTTCCTACGAGCAGTACTTC.